This is a list of T cell receptor beta chains from one sample in a study of blood T cells in healthy people across ages. TCRdb passed the 5' RACE reads through MiXCR, listing each CDR3 protein once. The table shows 1,500,000 or so distinct CDR3 sequences, with 35% to 45% occurring only once. The sample was blood. These receptors all stem from a woman aged 18-35 years in good health. Each CDR3 is given with its conserved first and last residue. The D gene is left open where the match is weak. Expanded clones are given a class, and other clones once, few, many or no size at all.

clone size	V gene	D gene	J gene	CDR3 DNA	CDR3 protein
few	TRBV3-1	NA	TRBJ1-2	TGTGCCAGCAGCCCGGGACGGGGAGTTTATGGCTACACCTTC	CASSPGRGVYGYTF
many	TRBV6-6	TRBD2	TRBJ2-7	TGTGCCAGCAGTGCTAGCGGGAGTTACGAGCAGTACTTC	CASSASGSYEQYF
few	TRBV20-1	NA	TRBJ1-5	TGCAGTGCTAGTTCTATTCAATGGGCAGGCTCCCAGCATTTT	CSASSIQWAGSQHF
NA	TRBV5-1	NA	TRBJ2-7	TGCGCCAGCAGCGCCACAGCAACAAGGCCATCCTACGAGCAGTACTTC	CASSATATRPSYEQYF
NA	TRBV7-3	TRBD2	TRBJ2-1	TGTGCCAGCAGCTTAGCCCGGGGGGGCCTTAATGAGCAGTTCTTC	CASSLARGGLNEQFF
NA	TRBV5-5	TRBD1	TRBJ2-5	TGTGCCAGCAGCTCAACCCCTAACGCACAGGGGTATGAGCAGTACTTC	CASSSTPNAQGYEQYF
NA	TRBV28	NA	TRBJ2-7	TGTGCCAGCAGTCTGGCTTTGGGCTACAATGAGCAGTACTTC	CASSLALGYNEQYF
few	TRBV6-1	NA	TRBJ2-1	TGTGCCAGCAGGATTCTAACCGACAGAAGAGTCTACAATGAGCAGTTCTTC	CASRILTDRRVYNEQFF
few	TRBV7-2	NA	TRBJ2-1	TGTGCCAGCAGCTTAGCTGGGCTAAACTCCTACAATGAGCAGTTCTTC	CASSLAGLNSYNEQFF
NA	TRBV14	TRBD2	TRBJ2-7	TGTGCCAGCAGCCAGGGACTAGCGGTCTGGAATGAGCAGTACTTC	CASSQGLAVWNEQYF
few	TRBV5-1	TRBD2	TRBJ2-1	TGCGCCAGCAGCGTGACTAGCCCCAAAGGGCAGTTCTTC	CASSVTSPKGQFF
NA	TRBV7-9	TRBD1	TRBJ2-2	TGTGCCAGCAGCTTCTCGGACAGGGGCACCGGGGAGCTGTTTTTT	CASSFSDRGTGELFF
few	TRBV29-1	NA	TRBJ1-2	TGCAGCTCCTCCGGGGACTATGGCTACACCTTC	CSSSGDYGYTF
few	TRBV6-5	NA	TRBJ1-5	TGTGCCAGCAGTTATTCCCCACTTAGCAATCAGCCCCAGCATTTT	CASSYSPLSNQPQHF
NA	TRBV29-1	NA	TRBJ2-1	TGCAGCGTTGAAGGAGGTGCGGGAACTGACAATGAGCAGTTCTTC	CSVEGGAGTDNEQFF
NA	TRBV5-1	NA	TRBJ2-7	TGCGCCAGCAGCTGGGAAGGGGTGAACGAGCAGTACTTC	CASSWEGVNEQYF
NA	TRBV6-5	NA	TRBJ1-2	TGTGCCAGCAGTTACTCGAGGCAGAGTGCTAATGGCTACACCTTC	CASSYSRQSANGYTF
NA	TRBV7-8	TRBD2	TRBJ2-7	TGTGCCAGCAGCGCTAGCGGCGACAATGAGCAGTACTTC	CASSASGDNEQYF
NA	TRBV21-1	NA	TRBJ2-5	TGTGCCAGCAGCAAAGAGACACGGGAACAAGAGACCCAGTACTTC	CASSKETREQETQYF
few	TRBV2	NA	TRBJ1-1	TGTGCCAGCAGTGAAGGGGTGGGCACTGAAGCTTTCTTT	CASSEGVGTEAFF
NA	TRBV11-2	NA	TRBJ1-4	TGTGCCAGCAGCTTTTATGGGGTTGCAACTAATGAAAAACTGTTTTTT	CASSFYGVATNEKLFF
NA	TRBV27	NA	TRBJ2-3	TGTGCCAGCAGGACCCACGATTGGACAGATACGCAGTATTTT	CASRTHDWTDTQYF
NA	TRBV7-9	TRBD1	TRBJ2-2	TGTGCCAGCAGCAATAAACGGGACAGTTACACCGGGGAGCTGTTTTTT	CASSNKRDSYTGELFF
NA	TRBV10-3	NA	TRBJ1-1	TGTGCCATCAGTGAAGGGTTGGTTCCTGAAGCTTTCTTT	CAISEGLVPEAFF
few	TRBV10-3	TRBD2	TRBJ2-4	TGTGCCATCAGTGAGCCGGGACTAGCGGGGGTTCAGTACTTC	CAISEPGLAGVQYF
NA	TRBV5-1	NA	TRBJ2-5	TGCGCCAGCAGCTTGGAACGGCATGAGCAGTACTTC	CASSLERHEQYF
NA	TRBV4-3	TRBD2	TRBJ2-2	TGCGCCAGCAGCCAAGATCTTGAGACGGGGGGGCTCGAGGGGGAGCTGTTTTTT	CASSQDLETGGLEGELFF
NA	TRBV29-1	NA	TRBJ2-7	TGCAGCGTTGAAGGAAGCCCTCGCGAGCAGTACTTC	CSVEGSPREQYF
NA	TRBV7-8	NA	TRBJ1-1	TGTGCCAGCATCTTGGACACGTACACTGAAGCTTTCTTT	CASILDTYTEAFF
few	TRBV3-1	TRBD2	TRBJ2-1	TGTGCCAGCAGCCAAGAGTTTTCTAGCGGGAGCTACAATGAGCAGTTCTTC	CASSQEFSSGSYNEQFF
NA	TRBV6-1	NA	TRBJ1-5	TGTGCCAGCAGTGAGAGCAGCAATCAGCCCCAGCATTTT	CASSESSNQPQHF
few	TRBV9	TRBD2	TRBJ2-1	TGTGCCAGCAGCGGAGCGGGACCGAACAATGAGCAGTTCTTC	CASSGAGPNNEQFF
NA	TRBV7-8	NA	TRBJ2-3	TGTGCCAGCAGCTTAGCGGGATATAAAAGCCTCACAGATACGCAGTATTTT	CASSLAGYKSLTDTQYF
NA	TRBV3-2	NA	TRBJ1-2	TGTGCCAGCAGCCAAAACACCTTC	CASSQNTF
NA	TRBV4-2	NA	TRBJ2-3	TGTGCCAGCAGCCAAGATACAGCGAGCACAGATACGCAGTATTTT	CASSQDTASTDTQYF
NA	TRBV20-1	TRBD2	TRBJ2-1	TGCAGTGCTTTGACTGGCGGGGGACTCTCCTACAATGAGCAGTTCTTC	CSALTGGGLSYNEQFF
NA	TRBV7-9	NA	TRBJ2-7	TGTGCCAGCAGCTCTAGTATGGGGAGCTACGAGCAGTACTTC	CASSSSMGSYEQYF
NA	TRBV5-1	NA	TRBJ1-4	TGCGCTAGCAGCTCCGGACATACGACAACTAATGAAGAACTGTTTTTT	CASSSGHTTTNEELFF
NA	TRBV12-3/TRBV12-4	TRBD2	TRBJ2-5	TGTGACAGCAGCCAACTAGCGGCAGAGACCCAGTACTTC	CDSSQLAAETQYF
NA	TRBV7-2	NA	TRBJ2-6	TGTGCCAGCAGCTTAGTCCCGCTAGTCCCTAGCTCTGGGGCCAACGTCCTGACTTTC	CASSLVPLVPSSGANVLTF
few	TRBV4-3	NA	TRBJ1-1	TGCGCCAGCAGCCAAGAGTCGCGGGGTGAAGCTTTCTTT	CASSQESRGEAFF
NA	TRBV7-2	NA	TRBJ2-1	TGTGCCAGCAGCTTAGTTTCAACTAACTCCTACAATGAGCAGTTCTTC	CASSLVSTNSYNEQFF
NA	TRBV7-3	NA	TRBJ1-4	TGTGCCAGCAGCTTAACCTTGGGTACTAATGAAAAACTGTTTTTT	CASSLTLGTNEKLFF
NA	TRBV28	NA	TRBJ2-1	TGTGCCAGCAGTTTACGGCCAGGTTGGAGCGGCCAGAACGGGTACAATGAGCAGTTCTTC	CASSLRPGWSGQNGYNEQFF
NA	TRBV20-1	NA	TRBJ1-1	TGCAGTGCTTCGGCAGGGATGAACACTGAAGCTTTCTTT	CSASAGMNTEAFF